Shown below are 16 T cell receptor beta chains from a single sample sequenced in a study of blood T cell repertoires in COVID-19. Some clones are missing from TCRdb's copy, which holds only in-frame ones; the method was immunoSEQ multiplex PCR. The profile covers 150,000 to 200,000 clones, with about 86% appearing a single time and around 25% taken by the ten largest. Material for sequencing was PBMCs or T cells enriched from blood (not recorded which). The receptors shown here come from a woman between 40 and 50 years old in a cohort exposed to, infected with or recovered from COVID-19 (not recorded which).

V gene TRBV27 combines with J gene TRBJ1-4; D is possibly TRBD1 (5 bases). Germline-derived CDR1 and CDR2 are MNHEY and SMNVEV (reference sequence). CDR3 length: 14 amino acids. The germline V and J ends were trimmed by 4 bases and 7 bases, with 13 bases remaining between them. The CDR3, as DNA: TGTGCCAGCAGTTGGGGGGGGTTGGGTGAAAAACTGTTTTTT. It is translated as CASSWGGLGEKLFF.

This chain connects TRBV19 to TRBJ1-5, with D possibly being TRBD1 (6 bases). The V end lost 3 bases, the J end lost 0 bases, and 12 bases lay between the germline ends. There are 16 residues in the CDR3. Germline CDR1 LNHDA, CDR2 SQIVND (reference sequence). CDR3: CASSIGGAFSNQPQHF. The CDR3 DNA sequence: TGTGCCAGTAGTATCGGGGGGGCTTTTAGCAATCAGCCCCAGCATTTT.

The CDR3 loop reads CASSQDKGQGAEQYF. DNA for the CDR3: TGCGCCAGCAGCCAAGATAAGGGGCAGGGTGCCGAGCAGTACTTC. The chain uses TRBV4-1 and TRBJ2-7, with D maybe TRBD1 (5 bases). Germline-derived CDR1 and CDR2 are MGHRA and YSYEKL. V was pared by 0 bases and J by 6 bases, with 15 bases between. The CDR3 has 15 amino acids.

The V call is TRBV3-1 (or the pseudogene TRBV3-2), the J call TRBJ2-6, with 9 bases identical to TRBD2. The CDR3 spans 18 residues. V dropped 3 bases and J dropped 0; count of bases not matched to a gene: 6. Per germline, CDR1 LGHDT and CDR2 YNNKEL (reference sequence). CDR3 sequence (DNA): TGTGCCAGCAGCCATAGCACTAGCGGGCTCTCTGGGGCCAACGTCCTGACTTTC. Translating gives CASSHSTSGLSGANVLTF.

This rearrangement joins TRBV7-9 to TRBJ2-7, with TRBD2 as a possible D gene (6 bases). The germline gives CDR1 SEHNR, CDR2 FQNEAQ (reference sequence). CDR3 length: 18 residues. Trimming removed 2 bases at V and 2 bases at J, with 22 bases between. The CDR3 DNA is TGTGCCAGCAGCTTAACCTCCGGACTAAGGGAGGATCCCTACGAGCAGTACTTC. It specifies CASSLTSGLREDPYEQYF.

J is TRBJ2-5 and V is TRBV13; TRBD2 matches 8 bases. Germline V gives CDR1 PRHDT, CDR2 FYEKMQ (reference sequence). There are 14 residues in the CDR3. The trim removed 5 bases at V and 5 bases at J, leaving 7 bases unmatched. CDR3 sequence (DNA): TGTGCCAGCAGCCTAGTGACTAGCGAGGAGACCCAGTACTTC. This encodes CASSLVTSEETQYF.

This clone was detected once. The chain combines TRBV24-1 with TRBJ1-1; D unresolved. V was trimmed by 4 bases and J by 1 base, leaving 6 bases between them. The CDR3 has 13 residues. CDR1 KGHDR and CDR2 SFDVKD come from the germline V gene. The CDR3 DNA sequence: TGTGCCACCAGTGACAGTTCGAACACTGAAGCTTTCTTT. Its translation is CATSDSSNTEAFF.

This chain joins TRBV5-6 and TRBJ1-3, with 8 positions matching TRBD1. The ends lost 4 bases at V and 2 bases at J; junction bases unmatched: 5. The CDR3 is made up of 15 amino acids. The germline gives CDR1 SGHDT, CDR2 YYEEEE. The CDR3 sequence: CASSPTGGTGNTIYF. CDR3 sequence (DNA): TGTGCCAGCAGCCCCACAGGGGGGACTGGAAACACCATATATTTT. The whole variable domain, filled in from reference TRBV5-6 and TRBJ1-3, reads DAGVTQSPTHLIKTRGQQVTLRCSPKSGHDTVSWYQQALGQGPQFIFQYYEEEERQRGNFPDRFSGHQFPNYSSELNVNALLLGDSALYLCASSPTGGTGNTIYFGEGSWLTVV.

V and J are TRBV7-9 and TRBJ2-1; 7 bases are a match to TRBD2. Looked up from germline, CDR1 is SEHNR and CDR2 is FQNEAQ (reference sequence). V shed 4 bases and J 10 bases; nucleotides not matched to a gene: 4. The CDR3 runs 12 residues. In DNA, the CDR3 is TGTGCCAGCAGCTGGGGACTAAGCGAGCAGTTCTTC. This encodes CASSWGLSEQFF.

The CDR3 DNA sequence: TGTGCCAGCAGCCAAGTTCCGGGACAGGGTTTGACTAATGAAAAACTGTTTTTT. Protein: CASSQVPGQGLTNEKLFF. The rearrangement uses TRBV14 and TRBJ1-4, with TRBD1 identical over 9 bases. CDR3 size: 18 residues. V lost 1 base, J lost 2 bases, and 8 bases stayed unmatched. In germline, CDR1 is SGHDN, CDR2 FVKESK.

The rearrangement joins TRBV28 to TRBJ2-2, with a tentative D call TRBD2 (6 bases). This CDR3 region has 16 residues. V lost 4 bases, J lost 2 bases, and 14 bases lay in between. Germline CDR1 reads MDHEN; CDR2 reads SYDVKM. This chain's CDR3 is CASSSPASDNTGELFF. The CDR3 DNA is TGTGCCAGCAGTTCCCCGGCTAGCGACAACACCGGGGAGCTGTTTTTT.

This sequence joins TRBV6-5 and TRBJ1-5; 8 positions match TRBD1. Germline loops: CDR1 MNHEY, CDR2 SVGAGI. V gave up 5 bases and J gave up 4 bases; unmatched junction bases: 4. The CDR3 has 14 residues. CDR3 bases: TGTGCCAGCAGTCCCACAGGGGGGAATCAGCCCCAGCATTTT. Protein product: CASSPTGGNQPQHF.

As DNA, the CDR3 is TGCGCCAGCAGCTTGAGGGGGGGCGGCGAGCAGTACTTC. Translated: CASSLRGGGEQYF. This chain links TRBV5-1 with TRBJ2-7; tentative D call: TRBD2 (7 bases). V was pared by 1 base and J by 6 bases, with 11 bases between. Germline V gene sequence: CDR1 SGHRS, CDR2 YFSETQ. The CDR3 runs 13 residues.

The genes are TRBV28 and TRBJ2-3; D is possibly TRBD1 (6 bases). Trimming stripped 2 bases from V and 1 base from J, with 19 bases between. CDR3 size: 18 residues. Germline loops: CDR1 MDHEN, CDR2 SYDVKM. The CDR3 nucleotides read TGTGCCAGCAGTTTACCGGGACACCATAGAGCGGGCACAGATACGCAGTATTTT. It translates to CASSLPGHHRAGTDTQYF.

The chain links TRBV5-1 to TRBJ1-5; 7 bases align to TRBD1. This CDR3 comprises 14 residues. V trimming: 2 bases; J trimming: 6 bases; junction bases outside the gene matches: 5. Germline CDR1 SGHRS, CDR2 YFSETQ. CDR3 nucleotide sequence: TGCGCCAGCAGCTTTACGTCAGGGGGTCAGCCCCAGCATTTT. Its translation: CASSFTSGGQPQHF.

This chain links TRBV7-8 with TRBJ2-1; no reliable D call. The germline V gene encodes CDR1 SGHVS and CDR2 FQNEAQ. The CDR3 totals 13 residues. Trimming removed 5 bases at V and 5 bases at J, with 10 bases between. The DNA of the CDR3 is TGTGCCAGCAGCCCTCCGGGTGACAATGAGCAGTTCTTC. It specifies CASSPPGDNEQFF.